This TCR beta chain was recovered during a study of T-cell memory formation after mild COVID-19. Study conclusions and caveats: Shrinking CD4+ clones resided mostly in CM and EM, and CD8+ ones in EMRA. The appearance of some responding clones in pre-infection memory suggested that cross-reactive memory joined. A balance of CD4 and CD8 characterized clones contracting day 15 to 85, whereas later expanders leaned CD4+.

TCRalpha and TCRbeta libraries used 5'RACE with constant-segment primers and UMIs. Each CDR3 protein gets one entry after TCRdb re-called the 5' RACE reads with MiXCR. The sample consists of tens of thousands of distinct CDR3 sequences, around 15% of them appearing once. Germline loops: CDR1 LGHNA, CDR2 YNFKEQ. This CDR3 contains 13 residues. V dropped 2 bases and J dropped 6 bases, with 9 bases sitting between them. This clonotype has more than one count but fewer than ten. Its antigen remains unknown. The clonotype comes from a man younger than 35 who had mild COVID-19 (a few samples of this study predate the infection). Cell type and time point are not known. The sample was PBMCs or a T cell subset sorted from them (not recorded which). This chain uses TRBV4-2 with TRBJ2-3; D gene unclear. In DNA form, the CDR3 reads TGTGCCAGCAGCCAACTAGTTCCCGATACGCAGTATTTT. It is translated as CASSQLVPDTQYF.